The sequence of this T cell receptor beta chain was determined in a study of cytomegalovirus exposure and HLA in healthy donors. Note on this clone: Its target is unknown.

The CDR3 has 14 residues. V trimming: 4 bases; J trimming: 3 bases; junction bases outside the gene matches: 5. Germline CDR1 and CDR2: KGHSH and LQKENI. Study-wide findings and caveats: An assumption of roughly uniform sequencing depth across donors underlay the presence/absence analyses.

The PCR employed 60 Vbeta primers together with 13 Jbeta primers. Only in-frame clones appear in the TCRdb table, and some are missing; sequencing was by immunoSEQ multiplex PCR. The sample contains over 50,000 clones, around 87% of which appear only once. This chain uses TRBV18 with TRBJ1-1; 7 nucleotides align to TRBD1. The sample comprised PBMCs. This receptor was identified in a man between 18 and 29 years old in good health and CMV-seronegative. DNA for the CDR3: TGTGCCAGCTCACTCGACAGGGAGGACACTGAAGCTTTCTTT. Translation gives CASSLDREDTEAFF. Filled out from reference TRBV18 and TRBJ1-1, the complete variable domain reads NAGVMQNPRHLVRRRGQEARLRCSPMKGHSHVYWYRQLPEEGLKFMVYLQKENIIDESGMPKERFSAEFPKEGPSILRIQQVVRGDSAAYFCASSLDREDTEAFFGQGTRLTVV.